The table lists the clone carrying this T cell receptor beta chain with a count of one. What it binds is not known. Germline V gene data show CDR1 as GTSNPN and CDR2 as SVGIG (reference sequence). This CDR3 spans 14 amino acids. Trimming removed 4 bases from V and 7 bases from J; junction bases left unmatched: 6. These data originate in a study of T cell responses to AZD1222 COVID-19 vaccine. Whole-study findings and limits: With two AZD1222 doses given, Spike-specific TCR breadth and depth both rose.

Some clones are missing from TCRdb's copy, which holds only in-frame ones; the method was immunoSEQ multiplex PCR. Counted here are 43,000 or so clones, roughly 87% occurring once; the ten biggest clones make up about two fifths. This clonotype was sampled from an adult who received the AZD1222 COVID-19 vaccine. Sample: peripheral blood, taken 28 days after the second AZD1222 dose. V usage is TRBV30 and J usage is TRBJ1-6, with 8 bases matching TRBD1. The CDR3 spells CAWTGGVPNSPLHF. CDR3 in DNA: TGTGCCTGGACAGGGGGCGTCCCCAATTCACCCCTCCACTTT.